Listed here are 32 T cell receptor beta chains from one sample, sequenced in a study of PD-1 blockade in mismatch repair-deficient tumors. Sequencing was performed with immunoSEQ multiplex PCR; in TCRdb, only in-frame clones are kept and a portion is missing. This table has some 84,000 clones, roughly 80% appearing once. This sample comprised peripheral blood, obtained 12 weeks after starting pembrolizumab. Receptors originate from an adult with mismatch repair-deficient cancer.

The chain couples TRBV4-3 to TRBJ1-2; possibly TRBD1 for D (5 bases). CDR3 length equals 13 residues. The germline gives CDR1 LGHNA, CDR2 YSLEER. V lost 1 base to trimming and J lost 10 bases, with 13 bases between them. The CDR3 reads CASSQARGGAYTF. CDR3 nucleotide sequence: TGCGCCAGCAGCCAAGCAAGAGGTGGGGCCTACACCTTC.

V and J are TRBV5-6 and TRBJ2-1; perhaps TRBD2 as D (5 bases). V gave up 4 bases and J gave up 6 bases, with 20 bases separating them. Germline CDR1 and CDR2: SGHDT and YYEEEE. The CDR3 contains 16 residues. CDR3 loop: CASSPGRGNRANEQFF. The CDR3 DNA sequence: TGTGCCAGCAGCCCCGGCCGGGGAAACCGGGCCAATGAGCAGTTCTTC.

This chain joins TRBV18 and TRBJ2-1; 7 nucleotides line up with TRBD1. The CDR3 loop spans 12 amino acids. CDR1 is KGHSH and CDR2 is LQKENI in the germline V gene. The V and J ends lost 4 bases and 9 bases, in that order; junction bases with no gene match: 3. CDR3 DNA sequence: TGTGCCAGCTCACGCGACAGGGTTGAGCAGTTCTTC. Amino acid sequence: CASSRDRVEQFF.

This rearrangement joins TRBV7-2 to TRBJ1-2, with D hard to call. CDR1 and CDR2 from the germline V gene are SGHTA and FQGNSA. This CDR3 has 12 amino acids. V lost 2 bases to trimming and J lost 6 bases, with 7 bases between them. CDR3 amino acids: CASSLLADGYTF. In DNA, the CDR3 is TGTGCCAGCAGCTTATTGGCAGATGGCTACACCTTC. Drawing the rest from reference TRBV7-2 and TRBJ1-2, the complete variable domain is GAGVSQSPSNKVTEKGKDVELRCDPISGHTALYWYRQSLGQGLEFLIYFQGNSAPDKSGLPSDRFSAERTGGSVSTLTIQRTQQEDSAVYLCASSLLADGYTFGSGTRLTVV.

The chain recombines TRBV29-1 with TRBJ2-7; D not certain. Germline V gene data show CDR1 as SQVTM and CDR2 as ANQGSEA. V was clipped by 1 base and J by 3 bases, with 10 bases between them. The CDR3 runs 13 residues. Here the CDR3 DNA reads TGCAGCGTTGAAGTTGGACCCTACTACGAGCAGTACTTC. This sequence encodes CSVEVGPYYEQYF.

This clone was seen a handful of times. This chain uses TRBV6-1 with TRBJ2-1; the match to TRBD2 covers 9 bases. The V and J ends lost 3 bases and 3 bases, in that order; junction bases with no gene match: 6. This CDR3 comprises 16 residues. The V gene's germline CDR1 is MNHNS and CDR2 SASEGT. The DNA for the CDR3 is TGTGCCAGCAGTGAGGCTAGCGGGGTATTCTACAATGAGCAGTTCTTC. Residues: CASSEASGVFYNEQFF.

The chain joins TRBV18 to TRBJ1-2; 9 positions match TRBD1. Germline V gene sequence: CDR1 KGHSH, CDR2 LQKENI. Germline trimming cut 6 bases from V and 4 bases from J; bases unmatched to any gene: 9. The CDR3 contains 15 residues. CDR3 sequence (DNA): TGTGCCAGCTCTCTTCCGGGACAGGGAACCTATGGCTACACCTTC. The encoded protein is CASSLPGQGTYGYTF.

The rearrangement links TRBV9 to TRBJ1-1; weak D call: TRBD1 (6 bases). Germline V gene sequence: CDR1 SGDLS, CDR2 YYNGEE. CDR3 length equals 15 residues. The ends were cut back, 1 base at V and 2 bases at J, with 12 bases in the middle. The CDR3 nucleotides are TGTGCCAGCAGCGTAACAGGGTCCGTTAACACTGAAGCTTTCTTT. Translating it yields CASSVTGSVNTEAFF.

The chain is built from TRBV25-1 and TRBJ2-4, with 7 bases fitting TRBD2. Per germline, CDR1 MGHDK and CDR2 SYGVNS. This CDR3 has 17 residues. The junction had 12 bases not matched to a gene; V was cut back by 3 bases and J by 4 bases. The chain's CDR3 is CASSEGGGVAGKNIQYF. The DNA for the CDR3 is TGTGCCAGCAGTGAGGGGGGGGGAGTCGCCGGGAAAAACATTCAGTACTTC. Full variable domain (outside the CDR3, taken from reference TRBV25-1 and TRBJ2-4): EADIYQTPRYLVIGTGKKITLECSQTMGHDKMYWYQQDPGMELHLIHYSYGVNSTEKGDLSSESTVSRIRTEHFPLTLESARPSHTSQYLCASSEGGGVAGKNIQYFGAGTRLSVL.

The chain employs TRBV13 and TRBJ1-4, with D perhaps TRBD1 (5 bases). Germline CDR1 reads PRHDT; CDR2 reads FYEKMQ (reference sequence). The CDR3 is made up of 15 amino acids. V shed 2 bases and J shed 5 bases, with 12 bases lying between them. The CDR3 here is CASSLRGGKNEKLFF. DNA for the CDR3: TGTGCCAGCAGCTTAAGGGGAGGGAAGAATGAAAAACTGTTTTTT.

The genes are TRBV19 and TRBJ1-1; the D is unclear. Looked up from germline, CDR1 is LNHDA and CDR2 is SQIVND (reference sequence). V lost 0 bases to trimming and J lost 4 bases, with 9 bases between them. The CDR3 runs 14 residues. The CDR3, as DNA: TGTGCCAGTAGTATAGATCTGTTTTCCACTGAAGCTTTCTTT. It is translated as CASSIDLFSTEAFF.

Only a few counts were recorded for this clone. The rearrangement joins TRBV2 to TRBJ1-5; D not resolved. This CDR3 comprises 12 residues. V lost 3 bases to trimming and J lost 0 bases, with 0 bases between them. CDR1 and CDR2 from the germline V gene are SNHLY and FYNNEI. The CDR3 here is CASSDSNQPQHF. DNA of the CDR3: TGTGCCAGCAGTGATAGCAATCAGCCCCAGCATTTT.

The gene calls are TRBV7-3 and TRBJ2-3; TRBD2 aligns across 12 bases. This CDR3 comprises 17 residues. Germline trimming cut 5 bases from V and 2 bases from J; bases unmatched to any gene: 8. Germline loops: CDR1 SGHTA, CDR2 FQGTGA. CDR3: CASSPQTSGSVTDTQYF. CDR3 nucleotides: TGTGCCAGCAGCCCGCAGACTAGCGGGAGTGTCACAGATACGCAGTATTTT.

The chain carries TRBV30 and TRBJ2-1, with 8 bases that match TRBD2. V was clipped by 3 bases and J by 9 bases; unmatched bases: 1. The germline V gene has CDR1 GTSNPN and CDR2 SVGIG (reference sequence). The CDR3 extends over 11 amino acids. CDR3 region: CAWSTSGEQFF. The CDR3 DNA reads TGTGCCTGGAGCACTAGCGGTGAGCAGTTCTTC.

As DNA, the CDR3 is TGCGCCAGCAGCTTGGCTCGCGGGAGAGAGACCCAGTACTTC. Translation: CASSLARGRETQYF. This rearrangement joins TRBV5-1 to TRBJ2-5, with TRBD2 matching 7 bases. CDR3 length equals 14 residues. Looked up from germline, CDR1 is SGHRS and CDR2 is YFSETQ. V lost 0 bases and J lost 4; bases outside the gene matches: 3.

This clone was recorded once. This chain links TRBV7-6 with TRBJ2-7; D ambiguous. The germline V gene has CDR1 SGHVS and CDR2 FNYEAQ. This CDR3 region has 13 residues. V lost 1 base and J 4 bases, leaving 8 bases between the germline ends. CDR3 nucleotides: TGTGCCAGCAGCTTAGGCCAGCAATACGAGCAGTACTTC. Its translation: CASSLGQQYEQYF.

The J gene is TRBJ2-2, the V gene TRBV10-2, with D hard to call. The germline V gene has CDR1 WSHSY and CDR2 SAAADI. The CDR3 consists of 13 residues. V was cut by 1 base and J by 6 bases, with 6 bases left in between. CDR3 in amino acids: CASSEFESGELFF. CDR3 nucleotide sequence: TGCGCCAGCAGTGAGTTTGAGTCCGGGGAGCTGTTTTTT.

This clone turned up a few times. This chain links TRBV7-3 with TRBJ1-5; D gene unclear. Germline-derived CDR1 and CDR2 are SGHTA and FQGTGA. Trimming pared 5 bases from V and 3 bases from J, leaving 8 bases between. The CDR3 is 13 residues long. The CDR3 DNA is TGTGCCAGCAGCAATGGGATCAATCAGCCCCAGCATTTT. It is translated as CASSNGINQPQHF.

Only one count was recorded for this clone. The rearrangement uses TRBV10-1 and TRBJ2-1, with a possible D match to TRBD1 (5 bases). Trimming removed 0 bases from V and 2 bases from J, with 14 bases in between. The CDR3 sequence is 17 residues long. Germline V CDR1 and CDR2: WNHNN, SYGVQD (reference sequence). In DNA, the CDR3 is TGCGCCAGCAGTGAGTCGACAGCGCTACCCCCCTACAATGAGCAGTTCTTC. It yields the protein CASSESTALPPYNEQFF.

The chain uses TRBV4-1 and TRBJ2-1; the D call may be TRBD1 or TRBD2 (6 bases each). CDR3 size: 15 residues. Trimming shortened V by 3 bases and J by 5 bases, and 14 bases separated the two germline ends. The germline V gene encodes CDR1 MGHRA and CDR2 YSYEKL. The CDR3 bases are TGCGCCAGCAGCCAGGGGGGCATTTCCCACAATGAGCAGTTCTTC. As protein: CASSQGGISHNEQFF.

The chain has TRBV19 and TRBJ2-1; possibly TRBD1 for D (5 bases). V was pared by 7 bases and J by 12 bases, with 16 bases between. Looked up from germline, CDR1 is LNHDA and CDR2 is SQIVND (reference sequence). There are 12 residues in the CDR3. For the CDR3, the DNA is TGTGCCAGTACAGGGTCGGCAGTAACGCAGTTCTTC. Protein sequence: CASTGSAVTQFF.

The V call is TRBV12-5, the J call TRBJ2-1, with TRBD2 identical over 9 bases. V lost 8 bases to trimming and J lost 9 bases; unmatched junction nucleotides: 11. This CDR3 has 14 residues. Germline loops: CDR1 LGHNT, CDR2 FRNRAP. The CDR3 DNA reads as TGTGCTAGTTCCCATAGCGGGAGCGAGAGTGAGCAGTTCTTC. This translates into CASSHSGSESEQFF.

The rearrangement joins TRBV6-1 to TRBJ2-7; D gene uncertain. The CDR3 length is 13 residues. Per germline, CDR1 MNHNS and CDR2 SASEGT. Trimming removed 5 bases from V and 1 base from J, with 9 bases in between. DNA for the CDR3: TGTGCCAGCAGTCCTGGACCATCCTACGAGCAGTACTTC. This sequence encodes CASSPGPSYEQYF.

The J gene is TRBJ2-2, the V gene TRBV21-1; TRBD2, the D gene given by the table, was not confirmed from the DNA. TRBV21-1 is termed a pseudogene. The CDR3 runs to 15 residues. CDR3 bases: TGTGCCAGCAGCAAAGGACTAGCGGGAGGCGGGGAGCTGTTTTTT. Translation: CASSKGLAGGGELFF.

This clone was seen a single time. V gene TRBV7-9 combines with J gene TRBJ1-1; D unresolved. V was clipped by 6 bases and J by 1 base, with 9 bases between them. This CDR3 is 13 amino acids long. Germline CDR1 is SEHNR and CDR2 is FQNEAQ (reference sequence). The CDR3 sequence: CASSFDGNTEAFF. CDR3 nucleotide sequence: TGTGCCAGCAGTTTCGACGGGAACACTGAAGCTTTCTTT.

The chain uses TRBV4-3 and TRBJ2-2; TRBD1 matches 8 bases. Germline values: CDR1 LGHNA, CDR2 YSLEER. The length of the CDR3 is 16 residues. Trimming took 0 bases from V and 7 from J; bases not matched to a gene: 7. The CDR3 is CASSQDRGTGGGELFF. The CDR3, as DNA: TGCGCCAGCAGCCAAGATCGAGGGACAGGCGGCGGGGAGCTGTTTTTT.

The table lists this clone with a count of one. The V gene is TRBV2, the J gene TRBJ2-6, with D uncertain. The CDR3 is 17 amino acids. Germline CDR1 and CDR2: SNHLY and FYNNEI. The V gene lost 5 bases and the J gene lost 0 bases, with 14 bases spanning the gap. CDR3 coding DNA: TGTGCCAGCAGTCCGACGATTATGACCTCTGGGGCCAACGTCCTGACTTTC. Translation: CASSPTIMTSGANVLTF.

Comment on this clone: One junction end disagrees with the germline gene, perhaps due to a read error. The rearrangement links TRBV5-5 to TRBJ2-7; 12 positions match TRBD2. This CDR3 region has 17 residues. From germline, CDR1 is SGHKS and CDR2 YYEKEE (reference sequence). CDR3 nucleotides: TGTGCCAGCAGATTGGAGACTAGCGGGAGTTGGGCCTACGAGCAGTACTTC. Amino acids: CASRLETSGSWAYEQYF.

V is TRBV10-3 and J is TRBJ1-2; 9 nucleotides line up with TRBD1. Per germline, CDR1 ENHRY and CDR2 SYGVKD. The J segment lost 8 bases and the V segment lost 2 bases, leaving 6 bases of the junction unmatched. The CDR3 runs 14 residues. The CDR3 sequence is CAISEPGQGGGYTF. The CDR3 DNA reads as TGTGCCATCAGTGAGCCGGGACAGGGCGGCGGCTACACCTTC.

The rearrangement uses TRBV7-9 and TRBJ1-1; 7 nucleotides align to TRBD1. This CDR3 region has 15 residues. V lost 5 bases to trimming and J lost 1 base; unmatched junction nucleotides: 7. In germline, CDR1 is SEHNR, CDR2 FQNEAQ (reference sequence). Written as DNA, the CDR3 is TGTGCCAGCAGCCTTAGACAGGGTGCGAACACTGAAGCTTTCTTT. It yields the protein CASSLRQGANTEAFF.

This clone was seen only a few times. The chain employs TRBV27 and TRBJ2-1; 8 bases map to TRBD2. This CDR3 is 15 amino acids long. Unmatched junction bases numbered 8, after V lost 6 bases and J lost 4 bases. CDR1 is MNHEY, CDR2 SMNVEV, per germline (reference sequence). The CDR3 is CASRIDRGGYNEQFF. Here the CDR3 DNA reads TGTGCCAGCAGAATAGACCGGGGGGGTTACAATGAGCAGTTCTTC.

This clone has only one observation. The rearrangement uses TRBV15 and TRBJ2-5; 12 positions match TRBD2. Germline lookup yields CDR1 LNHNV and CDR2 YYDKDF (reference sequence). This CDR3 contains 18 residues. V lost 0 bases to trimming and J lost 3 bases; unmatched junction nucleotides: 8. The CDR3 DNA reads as TGTGCCACCAGCAGAGATCTAGCGGGAGGGCCTAATAAAGAGACCCAGTACTTC. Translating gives CATSRDLAGGPNKETQYF.